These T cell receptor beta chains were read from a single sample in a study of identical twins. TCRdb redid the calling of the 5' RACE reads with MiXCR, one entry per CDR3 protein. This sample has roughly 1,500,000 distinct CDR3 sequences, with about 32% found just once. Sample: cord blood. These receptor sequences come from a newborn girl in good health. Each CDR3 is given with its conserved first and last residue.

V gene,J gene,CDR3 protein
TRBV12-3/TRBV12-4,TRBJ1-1,CASSSGQVGLNTEAFF
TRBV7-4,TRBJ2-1,CASSLASGRSPYNEQFF
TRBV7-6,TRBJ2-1,CASSFSAGSYNEQFF
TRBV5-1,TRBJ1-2,CASSFGQGAGGYTF
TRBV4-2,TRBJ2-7,CASSQEGTEGFYEQYF
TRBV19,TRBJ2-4,CASSMFATGSIQYF
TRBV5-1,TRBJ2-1,CASSFTRLPSYNEQFF
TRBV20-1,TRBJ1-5,CSAGTGYGNQPQHF
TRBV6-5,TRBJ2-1,CASNQLSSYNEQFF
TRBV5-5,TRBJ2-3,CASSYTSGLTDTQYF
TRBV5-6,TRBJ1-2,CASSLWQASNYGYTF
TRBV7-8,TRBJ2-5,CASSRSRDQETQYF
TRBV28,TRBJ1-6,CASSALGQGQNSPLHF
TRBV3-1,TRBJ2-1,CASSPRLAGPPYNEQFF
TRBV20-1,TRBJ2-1,CSAMGHGLYNEQFF
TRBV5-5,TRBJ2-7,CASRTVGTSDYEHYF
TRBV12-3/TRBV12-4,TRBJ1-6,CASSPRQGGNSPPHF
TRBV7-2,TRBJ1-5,CASSWKRNQPQHF
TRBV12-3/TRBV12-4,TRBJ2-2,CASSLSGYHTGELFF
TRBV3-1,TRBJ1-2,CASSLLRQPYTF
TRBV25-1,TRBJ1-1,CASSEVRGSEAFF
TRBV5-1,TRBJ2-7,CASDARTASYEQYF
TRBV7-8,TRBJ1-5,CASSLARTGINQPQHF
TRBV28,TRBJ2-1,CASATDRVSYNEQFF
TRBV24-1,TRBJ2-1,CATSDWDTYNEQFF
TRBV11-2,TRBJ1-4,CASSLVGGAAPTNEKLFF
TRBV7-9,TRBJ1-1,CASSWGAEGASNTEAFF
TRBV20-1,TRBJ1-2,CSAPLPPNGYTF
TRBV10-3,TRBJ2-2,CAISRQGNTGELFF
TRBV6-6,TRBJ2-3,CASTVSGGAGDTQYF
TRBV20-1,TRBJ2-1,CSALWDRGVRQFF
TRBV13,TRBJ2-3,CASSPGTSGLTQYF
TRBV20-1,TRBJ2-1,CSASFQGLAYNEQFF
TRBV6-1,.,CASATYNEQYF
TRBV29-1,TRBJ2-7,CSIGTSGYEQYF
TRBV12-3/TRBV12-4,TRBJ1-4,CASSQSRMKSEKLFF
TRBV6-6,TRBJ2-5,CASSWEAGGLETQYF
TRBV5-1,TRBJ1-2,CASSLEWGDGYTF
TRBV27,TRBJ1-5,CASMPRGPRYNQPQHF
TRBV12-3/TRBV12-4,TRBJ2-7,CASSLRRTSYEQYF
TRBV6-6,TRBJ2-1,CASSYDRNEQFF
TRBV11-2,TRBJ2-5,CASSLRAALQETQYF
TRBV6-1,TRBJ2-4,CASSDFAKNIQYF
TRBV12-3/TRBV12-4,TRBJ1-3,CATQGNTIYF
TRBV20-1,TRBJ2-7,CSAPGLAGYEQYF
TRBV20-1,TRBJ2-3,CSASRGSGTGADTQYF
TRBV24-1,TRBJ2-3,CATSVGTGAQYF
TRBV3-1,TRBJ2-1,CASSPGSAGYNEQFF